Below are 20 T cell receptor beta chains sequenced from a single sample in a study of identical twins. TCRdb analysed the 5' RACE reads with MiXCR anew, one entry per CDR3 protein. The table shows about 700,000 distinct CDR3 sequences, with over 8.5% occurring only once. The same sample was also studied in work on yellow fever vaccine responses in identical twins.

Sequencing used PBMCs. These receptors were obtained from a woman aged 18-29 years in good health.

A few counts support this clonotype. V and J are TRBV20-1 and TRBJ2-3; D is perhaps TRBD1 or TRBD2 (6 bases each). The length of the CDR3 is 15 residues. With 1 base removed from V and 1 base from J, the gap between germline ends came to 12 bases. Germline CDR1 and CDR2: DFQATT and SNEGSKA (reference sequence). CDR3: CSARGGASGTDTQYF. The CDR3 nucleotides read TGCAGTGCTAGAGGGGGGGCTAGCGGCACAGATACGCAGTATTTT.

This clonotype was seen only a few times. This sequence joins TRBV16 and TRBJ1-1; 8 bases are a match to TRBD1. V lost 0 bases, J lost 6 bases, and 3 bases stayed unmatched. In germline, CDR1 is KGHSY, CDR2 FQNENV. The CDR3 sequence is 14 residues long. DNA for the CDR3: TGTGCCAGCAGCCAATCTCCAGGGGGCTCTGAAGCTTTCTTT. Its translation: CASSQSPGGSEAFF.

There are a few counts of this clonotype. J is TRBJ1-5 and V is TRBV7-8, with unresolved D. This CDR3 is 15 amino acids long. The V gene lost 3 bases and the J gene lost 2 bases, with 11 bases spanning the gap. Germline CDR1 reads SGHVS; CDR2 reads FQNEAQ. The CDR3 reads CASSFQPSGNQPQHF. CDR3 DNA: TGTGCCAGCAGCTTCCAGCCTAGTGGCAATCAGCCCCAGCATTTT.

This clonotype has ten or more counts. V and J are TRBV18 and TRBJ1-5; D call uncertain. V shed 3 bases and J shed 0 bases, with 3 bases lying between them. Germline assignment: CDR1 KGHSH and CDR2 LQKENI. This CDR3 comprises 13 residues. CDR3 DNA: TGTGCCAGCTCACCGGCTAGCAATCAGCCCCAGCATTTT. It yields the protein CASSPASNQPQHF.

DNA of the CDR3: TGTGCCAGCAGCTTATCTGAAAATCAGCCCCAGCATTTT. As protein: CASSLSENQPQHF. The chain is built from TRBV7-2 and TRBJ1-5, with D unclear. The ends were cut back, 2 bases at V and 4 bases at J, with 6 bases in the middle. The CDR3 length is 13 residues. The germline V gene has CDR1 SGHTA and CDR2 FQGNSA. The entire variable domain, with the rest obtained from reference TRBV7-2 and TRBJ1-5, is as follows: GAGVSQSPSNKVTEKGKDVELRCDPISGHTALYWYRQSLGQGLEFLIYFQGNSAPDKSGLPSDRFSAERTGGSVSTLTIQRTQQEDSAVYLCASSLSENQPQHFGDGTRLSIL.

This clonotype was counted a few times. In DNA form, the CDR3 reads TGTGCCAGCAGTTACTCGAGGGGGAGAGATGAGCAGTTCTTC. Translation gives CASSYSRGRDEQFF. The rearrangement links TRBV6-5 to TRBJ2-1; a weak D match, TRBD1 (6 bases). The germline gives CDR1 MNHEY, CDR2 SVGAGI. Trimming took 0 bases from V and 8 from J, leaving 11 bases between them. The CDR3 totals 14 residues.

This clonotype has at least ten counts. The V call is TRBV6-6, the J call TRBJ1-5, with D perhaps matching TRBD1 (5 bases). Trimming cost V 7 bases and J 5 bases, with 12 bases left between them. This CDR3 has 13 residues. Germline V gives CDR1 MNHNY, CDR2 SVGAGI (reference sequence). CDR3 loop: CASKKVGDQPQHF. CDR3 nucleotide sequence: TGTGCCAGCAAAAAAGTAGGGGATCAGCCCCAGCATTTT.

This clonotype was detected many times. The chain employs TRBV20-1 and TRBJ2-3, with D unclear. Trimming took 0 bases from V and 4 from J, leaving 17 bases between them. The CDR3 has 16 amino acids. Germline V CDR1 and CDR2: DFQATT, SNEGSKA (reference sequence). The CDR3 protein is CSARDSAAPGPDTQYF. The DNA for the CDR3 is TGCAGTGCTAGAGATTCGGCAGCCCCGGGTCCAGATACGCAGTATTTT.

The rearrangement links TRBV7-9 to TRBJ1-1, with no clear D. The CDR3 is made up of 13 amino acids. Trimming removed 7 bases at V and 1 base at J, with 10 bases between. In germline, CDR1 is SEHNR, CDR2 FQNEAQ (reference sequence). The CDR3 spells CASTVAGNTEAFF. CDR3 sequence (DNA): TGTGCCAGCACCGTAGCTGGGAACACTGAAGCTTTCTTT.

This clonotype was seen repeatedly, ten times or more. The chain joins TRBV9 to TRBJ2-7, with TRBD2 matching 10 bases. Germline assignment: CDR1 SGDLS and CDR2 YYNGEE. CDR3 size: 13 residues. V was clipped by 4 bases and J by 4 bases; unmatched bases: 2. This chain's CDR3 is CASSISGGYEQYF. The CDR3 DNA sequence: TGTGCCAGCAGCATTAGCGGGGGGTACGAGCAGTACTTC.

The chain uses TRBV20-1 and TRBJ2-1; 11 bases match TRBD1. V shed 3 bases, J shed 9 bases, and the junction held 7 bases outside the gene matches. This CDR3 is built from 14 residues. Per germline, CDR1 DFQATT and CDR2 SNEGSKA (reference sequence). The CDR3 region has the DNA TGCAGTGCTAGTTACGGACAGGGGGCAGGTGAGCAGTTCTTC. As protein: CSASYGQGAGEQFF.

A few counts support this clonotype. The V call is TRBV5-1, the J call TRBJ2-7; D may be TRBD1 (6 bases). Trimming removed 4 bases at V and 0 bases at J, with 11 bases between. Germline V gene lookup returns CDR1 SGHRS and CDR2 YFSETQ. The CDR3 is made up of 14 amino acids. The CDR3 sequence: CASSATGPSYEQYF. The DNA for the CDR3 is TGCGCCAGCAGCGCCACAGGGCCCTCCTACGAGCAGTACTTC.

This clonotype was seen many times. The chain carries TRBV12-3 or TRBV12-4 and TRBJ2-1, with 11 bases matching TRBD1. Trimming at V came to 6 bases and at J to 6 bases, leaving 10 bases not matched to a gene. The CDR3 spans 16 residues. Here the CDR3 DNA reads TGTGCCAGCAGCCTCTGGACAGGGGGCCAACGCAATGAGCAGTTCTTC. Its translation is CASSLWTGGQRNEQFF.

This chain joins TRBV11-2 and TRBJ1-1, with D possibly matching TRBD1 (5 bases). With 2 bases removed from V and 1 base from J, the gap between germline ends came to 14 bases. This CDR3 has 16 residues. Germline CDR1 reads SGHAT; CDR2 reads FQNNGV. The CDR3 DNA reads TGTGCCAGCAGCTTAAGGTTTCCGACAGAGAACACTGAAGCTTTCTTT. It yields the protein CASSLRFPTENTEAFF.

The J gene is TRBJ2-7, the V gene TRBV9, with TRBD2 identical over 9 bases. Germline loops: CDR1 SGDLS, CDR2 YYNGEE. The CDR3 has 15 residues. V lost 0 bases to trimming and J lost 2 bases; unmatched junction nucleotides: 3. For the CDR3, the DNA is TGTGCCAGCAGCGTAGCTAGCGGGGTACCCTACGAGCAGTACTTC. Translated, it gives CASSVASGVPYEQYF.

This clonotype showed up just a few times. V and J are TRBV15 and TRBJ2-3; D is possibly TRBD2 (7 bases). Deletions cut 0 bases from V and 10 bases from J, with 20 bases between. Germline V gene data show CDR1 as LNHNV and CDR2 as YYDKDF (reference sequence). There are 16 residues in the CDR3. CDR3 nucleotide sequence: TGTGCCACCAGCAGAGATAAAGGTTGGGGGGGCCGGGCGCAGTATTTT. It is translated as CATSRDKGWGGRAQYF.

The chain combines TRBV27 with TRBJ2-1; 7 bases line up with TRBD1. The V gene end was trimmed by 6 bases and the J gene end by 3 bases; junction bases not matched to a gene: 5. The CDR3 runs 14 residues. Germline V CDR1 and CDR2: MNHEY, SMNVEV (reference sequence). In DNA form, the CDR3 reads TGTGCCAGCAGCGGACAGGCGGGCTACAATGAGCAGTTCTTC. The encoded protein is CASSGQAGYNEQFF.

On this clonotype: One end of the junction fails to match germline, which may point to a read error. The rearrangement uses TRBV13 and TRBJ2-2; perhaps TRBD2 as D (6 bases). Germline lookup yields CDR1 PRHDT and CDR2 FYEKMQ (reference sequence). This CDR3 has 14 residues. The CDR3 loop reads CASSLGHFCGELLF. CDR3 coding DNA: TGTGCCAGCAGCTTAGGGCACTTCTGCGGGGAGCTGCTTTTT.

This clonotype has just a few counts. CDR3 sequence reads: CASSWGMGYEQYF. Written as DNA, the CDR3 is TGCGCCAGCAGCTGGGGGATGGGCTACGAGCAGTACTTC. The rearrangement uses TRBV5-1 and TRBJ2-7, with D perhaps TRBD1 or TRBD2 (5 bases each). Germline assignment: CDR1 SGHRS and CDR2 YFSETQ. V was shortened by 3 bases and J by 3 bases, with 10 bases between the two germline ends. The CDR3 spans 13 residues. The full variable domain, rest sourced from reference TRBV5-1 and TRBJ2-7, is KAGVTQTPRYLIKTRGQQVTLSCSPISGHRSVSWYQQTPGQGLQFLFEYFSETQRNKGNFPGRFSGRQFSNSRSEMNVSTLELGDSALYLCASSWGMGYEQYFGPGTRLTVT.

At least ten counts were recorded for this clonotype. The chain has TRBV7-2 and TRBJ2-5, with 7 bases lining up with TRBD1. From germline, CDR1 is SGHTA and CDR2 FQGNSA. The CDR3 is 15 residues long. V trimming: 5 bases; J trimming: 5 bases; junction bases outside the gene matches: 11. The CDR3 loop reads CASSPRRLTGETQYF. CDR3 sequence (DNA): TGTGCCAGCAGCCCCCGGAGGCTGACAGGGGAGACCCAGTACTTC.